The source of this TCR beta chain is a study of blood T cell repertoires in COVID-19. CDR3 size: 15 residues. The germline V gene has CDR1 SGHDN and CDR2 FVKESK. The V end was cut by 0 bases, the J end by 6 bases, with 15 bases between. Assay: immunoSEQ multiplex PCR; the TCRdb copy retains only in-frame clones and omits some. The table shows a few hundred thousand clones, with 75% to 90% occurring only once. Sequences were obtained from peripheral blood. This TCR derives from a woman between 40 and 50 years old who had recovered from COVID-19. The chain joins TRBV14 to TRBJ2-7; no firm D call. In DNA form, the CDR3 reads TGTGCCAGCAGCCAAGAGGCCAGCCTATGGGCCGAGCAGTACTTC. It yields the protein CASSQEASLWAEQYF.